The source of this T cell receptor (beta chain) is a study of blood T cell repertoires in COVID-19. About the study: Sources were T cells, B-cell-depleted T cells, or PBMCs; the material itself was cDNA or gDNA.

Authors' processing steps: Amplified reference gene primers provided the basis for estimating nucleated cell counts. The assay was immunoSEQ multiplex PCR, and TCRdb's table has in-frame clones only and misses some. The DNA gave D and trimming, while V, J and clone size come from that table. The top ten hold 0.65% to 0.8% of the sample, which has roughly 230,000 clones, approximately 88% seen once. This CDR3 comprises 15 residues. The J segment lost 5 bases and the V segment lost 9 bases, leaving 13 bases of the junction unmatched. The germline CDR1 and CDR2 sequences are KGHDR and SFDVKD. The J gene is TRBJ2-7, the V gene TRBV24-1, with 9 bases that match TRBD1. This receptor was identified in a human donor in a cohort sampled during active COVID-19. Sequencing was performed on peripheral blood. Written as DNA, the CDR3 is TGTGCCACCTCCGAGGGGGACAGGGAATCTGACGAGCAGTACTTC. Protein product: CATSEGDRESDEQYF.